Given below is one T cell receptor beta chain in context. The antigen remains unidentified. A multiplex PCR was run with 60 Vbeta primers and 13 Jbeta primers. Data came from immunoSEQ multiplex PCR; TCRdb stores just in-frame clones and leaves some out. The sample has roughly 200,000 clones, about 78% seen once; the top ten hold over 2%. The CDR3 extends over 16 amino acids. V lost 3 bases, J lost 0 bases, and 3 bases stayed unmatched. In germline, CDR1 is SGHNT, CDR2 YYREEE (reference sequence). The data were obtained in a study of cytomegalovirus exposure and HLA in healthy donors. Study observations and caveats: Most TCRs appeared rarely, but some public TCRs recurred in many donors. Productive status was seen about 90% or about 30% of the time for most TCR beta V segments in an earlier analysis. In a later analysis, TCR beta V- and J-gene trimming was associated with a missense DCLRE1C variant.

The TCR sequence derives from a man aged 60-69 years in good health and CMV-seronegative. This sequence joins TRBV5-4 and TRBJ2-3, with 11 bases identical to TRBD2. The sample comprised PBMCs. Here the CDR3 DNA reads TGTGCCAGCAGCTCTTGGACTAGCGGGAGCACAGATACGCAGTATTTT. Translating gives CASSSWTSGSTDTQYF.